A selection of T cell receptor beta chains follows, all from one sample in a study of OX40 agonist ivuxolimab in advanced cancers. The data were produced by immunoSEQ multiplex PCR, yet TCRdb's version contains in-frame clones alone and is incomplete. The sample has tens of thousands of clones; around 84% are singletons. The specimen was CD4+ or CD8+ T cells sorted from blood, collected in a trial of the OX40 agonist ivuxolimab. The receptors shown here come from an adult with an advanced solid tumor such as melanoma, head and neck, liver or kidney cancer. CDR3s include the opening cysteine and the closing phenylalanine or tryptophan. Only part of the rows carry a size: once, few, many, or a class if the clone is expanded.

cdr3_aa j_call clone_size v_call
CASSFQDSYNEQFF TRBJ2-1 . TRBV6-5
CASSRGLATTYEQYF . . TRBV14
CASSAVGQEDSNEQFF TRBJ2-1 once TRBV5-1
CASSLGRQGGETQYF TRBJ2-5 once TRBV7-9
CASSYSSRYGYTF TRBJ1-2 few TRBV6-5
CASSPPISESYGYTF TRBJ1-2 few TRBV18
CASSMSGRTYEQYF TRBJ2-7 once TRBV19
CASSPGPGYTF TRBJ1-2 few TRBV18
CASTPGGGRTEAFF TRBJ1-1 . TRBV7-2
CASSLSFRLGRGSYEQYF TRBJ2-7 once TRBV28
CSISGAETGNIQYF TRBJ2-4 . TRBV29-1
CSLRAGGTQYF TRBJ2-5 . TRBV29-1
CASNVRYRGDTEAFF TRBJ1-1 . TRBV5-1
CASSLSDYLYNEQFF TRBJ2-1 . TRBV5-1
CASSEELAYRGTGELFF TRBJ2-2 few TRBV2
CASSWTGSQQFF TRBJ2-1 once TRBV5-6
CASSRRQPNTEAFF TRBJ1-1 . TRBV19
CASSLRGREQFF TRBJ2-1 . TRBV28
CASSLKLGRTDGYTF TRBJ1-2 few TRBV5-4
CASSIAAGNFARETQYF TRBJ2-5 . TRBV19
CASSFPGHRYEQYF TRBJ2-7 . TRBV5-6
CASRDRARNEKLFF TRBJ1-4 . TRBV6-5
CASSMIRGDLSQPQHF TRBJ1-5 . TRBV19
CASSYREGYQPQHF TRBJ1-5 . TRBV6-6
CASSMVADTQYF TRBJ2-3 once TRBV19
CASSPLGLAYNEQFF TRBJ2-1 . TRBV11-2
CATSRATGSNYGYTF TRBJ1-2 . TRBV15
CASSPPPLAGGLTDTQYF TRBJ2-3 . TRBV5-1
CASSARLGEAEQYF TRBJ2-7 . TRBV2
CASRLGATYEQYF TRBJ2-7 few TRBV19
CASSQVDYEQYF TRBJ2-7 . TRBV4-1
CASTEVGDRGIGYTF TRBJ1-2 . TRBV7-9
CASSLDPHVYEQYF TRBJ2-7 . TRBV7-5
CASRDRGFSDYGYTF TRBJ1-2 . TRBV6-1
CASSPDRNQPQHF TRBJ1-5 . TRBV18
CASSPPSGKQFF TRBJ2-1 . TRBV18
CAISRPNNEQFF TRBJ2-1 . TRBV10-3
CASSLQGRETQYF TRBJ2-5 . TRBV27
CASSPTGLPYEQYF TRBJ2-7 . TRBV28
CASSIQGETGELFF TRBJ2-2 . TRBV19
CAISENQRELRDTQYF TRBJ2-3 . TRBV10-3
CASSYPTGPYQPQHF TRBJ1-5 . TRBV6-5
CASSTSGTGGNSPLHF TRBJ1-6 . TRBV19
CASSRGVTGIYNEQFF TRBJ2-1 . TRBV2
CASSPGELRGYEQYF TRBJ2-7 . TRBV19
CASIPLPNYGYTF TRBJ1-2 few TRBV6-6